This record covers a single T cell receptor beta chain. Trimming shortened V by 1 base and J by 8 bases, and 23 bases separated the two germline ends. CDR3 size: 17 residues. Germline V lookup: CDR1 MDHEN, CDR2 SYDVKM. This sample is part of a study of blood T cell repertoires in COVID-19. Overall study: Samples taken during acute and convalescent COVID-19 were collected in the United States, Italy and Spain. PBMCs, B-cell-depleted T cells, or T cells provided the cDNA or gDNA that made up the material.

Authors' processing steps: Estimated nucleated cell counts came from reference gene primer amplification. Using immunoSEQ multiplex PCR, the repertoire was profiled, and TCRdb retains in-frame clones only, with some absent. V and J calls and clone size are as listed in that table; D and trimming were resolved from the DNA. This table holds 90,000 to 100,000 clones, roughly 89% found once. The source material was peripheral blood. The sequence derives from a man between 65 and 80 years old with active or convalescent COVID-19. The rearrangement uses TRBV28 and TRBJ1-2; a possible D gene is TRBD1 (6 bases). The CDR3 is CASSLYIAGGAVKGYTF. The CDR3 coding sequence is TGTGCCAGCAGTTTATATATCGCGGGGGGCGCCGTTAAAGGCTACACCTTC.